The next 11 T cell receptor beta chains were all read from a single sample in a study of response to subunit inactivated influenza vaccine (dated by TCRdb to the late 2010s). The library was produced with RT-PCR. Sequencing relied on an Illumina HiSeq 2500. Through fastp at Q25 and MiXCR, TCRdb rebuilt clones from the public reads, retaining in-frame beta chains. Every distinct CDR3 protein forms one entry, paired with its most common genes and DNA. In this sample the table shows 150,000 to 200,000 distinct CDR3 sequences, about a tenth of which occur a single time. The ten largest clones add up to roughly 10% of the sample. The specimen comprised non-naive T cells sorted from PBMCs, sampled on the day of vaccination. The cell subset or site label corresponds to: memory T cell fraction. The receptors were sampled from a man aged 45-65 years who received an inactivated influenza vaccine. Donor details come from another sample of the same person, matched by shared clones.

This clonotype was seen more than once but under ten times. This chain uses TRBV5-1 with TRBJ2-5; D call uncertain. The CDR3 is made up of 13 amino acids. CDR1 SGHRS and CDR2 YFSETQ come from the germline V gene. Trimming shortened V by 2 bases and J by 5 bases, and 10 bases separated the two germline ends. This CDR3 is CASSLMARETQYF. CDR3 nucleotides: TGCGCCAGCAGCTTAATGGCAAGGGAGACCCAGTACTTC.

This clonotype was observed at least ten times. The chain links TRBV18 to TRBJ2-5; 9 bases are a match to TRBD1. Germline-derived CDR1 and CDR2 are KGHSH and LQKENI. The ends lost 3 bases at V and 2 bases at J; junction bases unmatched: 4. The CDR3 has 15 residues. CDR3 region: CASSPLTGGQETQYF. The CDR3 coding sequence is TGTGCCAGCTCACCCCTGACAGGGGGGCAAGAGACCCAGTACTTC.

This clonotype was detected a few times. V and J are TRBV12-3 or TRBV12-4 and TRBJ1-2; D gene ambiguous. V dropped 0 bases and J dropped 8 bases, with 16 bases sitting between them. The CDR3 totals 15 residues. CDR3 residues: CASSLARLRYRGYTF. CDR3 DNA: TGTGCCAGCAGTTTAGCGAGATTGAGGTATCGGGGCTACACCTTC.

The V call is TRBV20-1, the J call TRBJ2-3; 11 bases are shared with TRBD2. V shed 4 bases and J 6 bases; nucleotides not matched to a gene: 6. Germline CDR1 reads DFQATT; CDR2 reads SNEGSKA (reference sequence). This CDR3 is 14 amino acids long. The CDR3: CSAIAGGTGDTQYF. For the CDR3, the DNA is TGCAGTGCTATAGCGGGAGGGACGGGGGATACGCAGTATTTT.

By share of the sample, this clonotype is large. The chain joins TRBV12-3 or TRBV12-4 to TRBJ2-7, with 7 bases matching TRBD2. This CDR3 is 14 amino acids long. V shed 8 bases and J 6 bases; nucleotides not matched to a gene: 13. CDR3 residues: CASSLSGYQGEQYF. CDR3 sequence (DNA): TGTGCCAGCTCCCTTAGCGGGTACCAGGGCGAGCAGTACTTC.

The chain is built from TRBV9 and TRBJ1-4; the D gene is possibly TRBD1 (5 bases). This CDR3 contains 16 residues. V gave up 2 bases and J gave up 6 bases, with 17 bases separating them. The germline CDR1 and CDR2 sequences are SGDLS and YYNGEE. The DNA of the CDR3 is TGTGCCAGCAGCGTTGGGGTGGGGGATACGGATGAAAAACTGTTTTTT. It is translated as CASSVGVGDTDEKLFF.

This clonotype rates as medium-sized (0.01 to 0.1%). The chain combines TRBV4-2 with TRBJ2-3, with 7 bases aligning to TRBD2. The length of the CDR3 is 17 residues. Per the germline V gene, CDR1 is LGHNA and CDR2 is YNFKEQ. Trimming removed 1 base from V and 4 bases from J; junction bases left unmatched: 11. The CDR3 nucleotides read TGTGCCAGCAGCCAAGGGAACGGCGGGAGACTGGCAGATACGCAGTATTTT. The encoded protein is CASSQGNGGRLADTQYF.

This clonotype appeared a few times. The chain couples TRBV11-2 to TRBJ1-2; 7 bases match TRBD1. V was pared by 1 base and J by 4 bases, with 6 bases of the junction left unmatched. In germline, CDR1 is SGHAT, CDR2 FQNNGV. The CDR3 covers 15 residues. The CDR3 region is CASSLASGTAYGYTF. In nucleotides, the CDR3 is TGTGCCAGCAGCTTAGCGTCGGGGACAGCCTATGGCTACACCTTC.

This clonotype was counted between two and nine times. This chain uses TRBV10-3 with TRBJ2-5; D ambiguous. Trimming left V 2 bases short and J 3 bases short, with 13 bases between. Germline CDR1 reads ENHRY; CDR2 reads SYGVKD. The CDR3 is 15 amino acids. CDR3 DNA sequence: TGTGCCATCAGTGAGACGGCCAGTCTAGAAGAGACCCAGTACTTC. Protein sequence: CAISETASLEETQYF.

This clonotype was seen repeatedly, ten times or more. V and J are TRBV18 and TRBJ2-4, with TRBD2 as a possible D gene (6 bases). This CDR3 spans 14 amino acids. V was clipped by 3 bases and J by 3 bases, with 9 bases between them. Germline V gene data show CDR1 as KGHSH and CDR2 as LQKENI. The CDR3 here is CASSPGGVKNIQYF. As DNA, the CDR3 is TGTGCCAGCTCACCGGGCGGGGTCAAAAACATTCAGTACTTC.

This clonotype was seen a handful of times. The gene calls are TRBV7-9 and TRBJ2-1; 7 nucleotides line up with TRBD1. Germline lookup yields CDR1 SEHNR and CDR2 FQNEAQ (reference sequence). The CDR3 contains 17 residues. The ends lost 10 bases at V and 1 base at J; junction bases unmatched: 16. CDR3 sequence: CATRGTEDGLSYNEQFF. Written as DNA, the CDR3 is TGTGCCACCAGGGGGACAGAGGACGGATTATCCTACAATGAGCAGTTCTTC.